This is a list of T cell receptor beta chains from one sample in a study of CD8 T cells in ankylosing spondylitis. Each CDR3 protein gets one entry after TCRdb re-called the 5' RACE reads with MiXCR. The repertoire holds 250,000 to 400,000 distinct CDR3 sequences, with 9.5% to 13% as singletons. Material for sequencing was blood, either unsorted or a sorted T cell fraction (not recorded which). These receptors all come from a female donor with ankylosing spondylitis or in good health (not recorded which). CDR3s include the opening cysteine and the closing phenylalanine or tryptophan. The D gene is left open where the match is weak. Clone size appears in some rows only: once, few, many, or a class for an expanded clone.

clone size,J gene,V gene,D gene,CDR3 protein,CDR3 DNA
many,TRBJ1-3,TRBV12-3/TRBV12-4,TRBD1,CACSTGFSGNTIYF,TGTGCCTGCTCGACAGGGTTCTCTGGAAACACCATATATTTT
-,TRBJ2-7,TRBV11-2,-,CASSILGGPLSGTHYEQYF,TGTGCCAGCAGCATACTCGGGGGGCCTCTCAGCGGGACACACTACGAGCAGTACTTC
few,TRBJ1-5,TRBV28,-,CASSLPSRNQPQHF,TGTGCCAGCAGTTTACCATCACGCAATCAGCCCCAGCATTTT
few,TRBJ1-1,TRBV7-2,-,CASSQDSTVNTEAFF,TGTGCCAGCAGCCAGGACAGTACGGTGAACACTGAAGCTTTCTTT
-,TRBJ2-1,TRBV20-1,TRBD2,CRPGGDNSYNEQFF,TGCAGGCCCGGGGGGGACAACTCCTACAATGAGCAGTTCTTC
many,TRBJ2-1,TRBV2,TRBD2,CASSGTSGGPYNEQFF,TGTGCCAGCAGTGGGACTAGCGGGGGACCCTACAATGAGCAGTTCTTC
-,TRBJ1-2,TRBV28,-,CAIVTGYGYTF,TGTGCCATTGTGACAGGCTATGGCTACACCTTC
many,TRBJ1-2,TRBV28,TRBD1,CASSWDSGTYGYTF,TGTGCCAGCAGTTGGGACAGTGGGACCTATGGCTACACCTTC
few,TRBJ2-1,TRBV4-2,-,CASSQDGSYNEQFF,TGTGCCAGCAGCCAAGACGGCAGTTACAATGAGCAGTTCTTC
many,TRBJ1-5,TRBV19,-,CASSIIGNQPQHF,TGTGCCAGTAGTATAATAGGGAATCAGCCCCAGCATTTT
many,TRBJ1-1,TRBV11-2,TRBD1,CASSLVHRGTEAFF,TGTGCCAGCAGCTTAGTCCACAGGGGCACTGAAGCTTTCTTT
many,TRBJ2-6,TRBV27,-,CASSMDNSGANVLTF,TGTGCCAGCAGTATGGACAACTCTGGGGCCAACGTCCTGACTTTC
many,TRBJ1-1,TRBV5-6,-,CASSLAPGGDTEAFF,TGTGCCAGCAGCTTGGCCCCGGGGGGGGACACTGAAGCTTTCTTT
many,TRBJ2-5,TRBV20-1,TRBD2,CSVLAGETQYF,TGCAGTGTTCTAGCGGGGGAGACCCAGTACTTC
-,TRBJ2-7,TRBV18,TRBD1,CASSQSGTGVSYEQYF,TGTGCCAGCTCACAGTCGGGGACAGGGGTTTCCTACGAGCAGTACTTC
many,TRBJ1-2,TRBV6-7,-,CASSSRRGDYGYTF,TGTGCCAGCAGTTCACGCAGGGGCGACTATGGCTACACCTTC
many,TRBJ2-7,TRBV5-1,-,CASSFGTPEQYF,TGCGCCAGCAGCTTCGGGACACCCGAGCAGTACTTC
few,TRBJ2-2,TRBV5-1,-,CASSQVPPLTGELFF,TGCGCCAGCAGCCAAGTTCCCCCTCTCACCGGGGAGCTGTTTTTT
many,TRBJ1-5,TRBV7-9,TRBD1,CASSAPGQGLDQPQHF,TGTGCCAGCAGCGCACCGGGACAGGGTTTAGATCAGCCCCAGCATTTT
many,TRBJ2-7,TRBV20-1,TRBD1,CSARAPWGQGAYEQYF,TGCAGTGCTAGAGCTCCGTGGGGACAGGGAGCCTACGAGCAGTACTTC
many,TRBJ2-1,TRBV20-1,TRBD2,CSARGLAERSYNEQFF,TGCAGTGCCCGTGGCCTAGCGGAGCGCTCCTACAATGAGCAGTTCTTC
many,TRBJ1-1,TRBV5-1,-,CASSLGHRAGTEAFF,TGCGCCAGCAGCTTGGGCCATAGGGCAGGCACTGAAGCTTTCTTT
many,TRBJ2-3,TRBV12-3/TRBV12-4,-,CASSLSAVGTDTQYF,TGTGCCAGCAGTTTGTCGGCAGTAGGCACAGATACGCAGTATTTT